This TCR beta chain was profiled in a study of identical twins. Study-wide points: Analyses based on zero insertions could be partly confounded by invariant MAIT and iNKT cells. While abundant cord blood beta clonotypes carried fewer insertions, memory repertoires showed no such pattern.

TCRdb redid the calling of the 5' RACE reads with MiXCR, one entry per CDR3 protein. The table records some 240,000 distinct CDR3 sequences, roughly 10% of them present only once. For this clonotype: The antigen is unknown.

The receptor's source is a man in his forties or fifties in good health. Source material: memory T cells sorted from blood.

CDR3 residues: CASSSVTGWETQYF. The CDR3 bases are TGTGCCAGCAGCTCCGTTACAGGGTGGGAGACCCAGTACTTC. The chain is built from TRBV11-2 and TRBJ2-5, with D maybe TRBD1 (6 bases). Between the trimmed V and J ends, which lost 4 bases and 5 bases, there was a span of 14 bases. The CDR3 length is 14 residues. Germline CDR1 SGHAT, CDR2 FQNNGV. The whole variable domain, remainder taken from reference TRBV11-2 and TRBJ2-5, is EAGVAQSPRYKIIEKRQSVAFWCNPISGHATLYWYQQILGQGPKLLIQFQNNGVVDDSQLPKDRFSAERLKGVDSTLKIQPAKLEDSAVYLCASSSVTGWETQYFGPGTRLLVL.